This TCR beta chain was sequenced during a study of T cell responses to AZD1222 COVID-19 vaccine (dated by TCRdb to about 2021). Regarding the complete study: Because spike-specific TCR depth and breadth did not differ between the two schedules, AZD1222 recipients who got a second dose at roughly 4 weeks were pooled with those who got a second dose at roughly 12 weeks. TCR sequencing was performed for 230 to 250 trial participants, of whom some 200 were given two doses of AZD1222 and around 25 were given two doses of MenACWY control vaccine. Trial participants were enrolled into age subgroups of 18-55, 56-69 and 70-plus years, which contained roughly 150, 30 and 60 TCR-sequenced participants, respectively. Overall study outcomes, separate from this receptor: Epitopes outside the regions mutated in the B.1.351 and B.1.1.7 variants were reportedly recognized by nearly half of the unique spike-specific TCRs. The 56-69-year group was small, and its depth increase did not reach significance, likely because of low power. Conclusions about previously exposed vaccinees are limited, since just a handful of AZD1222 recipients were seropositive for SARS-CoV-2 at baseline. Vaccine-associated CD4 TCRs spanned the whole spike protein, with dominant responses in regions 160-218 and 743-854. No day 14 peak-response samples were available, so repertoires were characterized only after the peak T cell response. After two AZD1222 doses, spike-specific TCR breadth and depth were significantly higher than at day 0 and than in MenACWY recipients. Participants were mostly white British, with more females than males. The authors suggested clonal diversity may have been underestimated.

This clone appeared a single time. Its antigen is not yet known. Within one base of it there is no much larger clone, and no base qualities were kept. The time point label here, explained by the study, means: baseline before first vaccination. Samples from vaccinated people were obtained from the UK trials COV001 and COV002, which included a single-blind randomized controlled phase 2/3 trial of AZD1222 (ChAdOx1 nCoV-19) in healthy adults. For TCRbeta chain sequencing, PBMC samples were collected from trial participants at day 0 and at day 28 after the second dose. The CDR3 regions of human TCRbeta chains were analyzed by immunosequencing. Per the source publication's procedure: Repertoire TCRs were matched against a reference library of SARS-CoV-2-specific TCRs generated with the MIRA antigen-specificity platform. Breadth was defined as the fraction of unique TCRs that were SARS-CoV-2-associated, and depth was defined as the fraction of total T cells that were SARS-CoV-2-associated. Each spike-specific TCR was assigned to its reactive spike region and to a CD4 or CD8 class using the MIRA data. Log10-transformed breadth and depth values were compared by one-way ANOVA with Sidak's multiple comparisons tests. TCRdb took over this immuneACCESS table, retaining in-frame rearrangements with V and J assigned. Such tables are incomplete; in checked studies, under half of the missing clones stem from an unresolved V gene, and the remainder is unexplained. D and trimming were read from the DNA, whereas the V and J calls and clone size are those reported in that table. In this sample the table shows tens of thousands of clones, almost 80% of which occur a single time. The ten largest clones capture under 25% of the sample.

The clonotype was recovered from an adult in good health. Here the sequenced sample was peripheral blood, taken on day 0 of AZD1222 vaccination.

CDR3 loop: CASTPRAAPQHF. The DNA is TGTGCCAGCACCCCAAGGGCGGCGCCCCAGCATTTT. The chain was built from TRBV28 and TRBJ1-5; no D gene is confidently identified. Counted from cysteine to phenylalanine, this CDR3 has 12 amino acids. Kept here is only the CDR3 DNA, which spans 36 bases and is read in frame from base 1. Relative to germline, V is 7 bases shorter and J is 9 bases shorter, with 13 bases between their ends. Taken from the germline V gene, the CDR1 and CDR2 loops are MDHEN and SYDVKM.